This TCR beta chain was identified in a study of cytomegalovirus exposure and HLA in healthy donors. A remark on this clone: Antigen specificity is unknown.

Notes on the study in general: Subsequent analysis of the roughly 120 validation repertoires found a tendency for first-cohort TCR clusters to co-occur. In vitro confirmation showed three CMV-associated chains to be CMV antigen specific. The authors listed some 150 TCR beta chains as cytomegalovirus-associated.

V lost 7 bases to trimming and J lost 7 bases, with 19 bases between them. This CDR3 comprises 13 residues. CDR1 and CDR2 (germline): SQVTM, ANQGSEA. Method: immunoSEQ multiplex PCR; TCRdb's copy keeps in-frame clones and lacks some. The sample consists of about 130,000 clones, approximately 89% of them appearing once. This rearrangement joins TRBV29-1 to TRBJ1-2; a weak D match, TRBD1 (5 bases). Material for sequencing was PBMCs. This receptor was obtained from a woman under 30 in good health and CMV-seronegative. CDR3 DNA: TGCAGCGGTCTTGCGGACACCTGGGGTGGCTACACCTTC. It yields the protein CSGLADTWGGYTF.